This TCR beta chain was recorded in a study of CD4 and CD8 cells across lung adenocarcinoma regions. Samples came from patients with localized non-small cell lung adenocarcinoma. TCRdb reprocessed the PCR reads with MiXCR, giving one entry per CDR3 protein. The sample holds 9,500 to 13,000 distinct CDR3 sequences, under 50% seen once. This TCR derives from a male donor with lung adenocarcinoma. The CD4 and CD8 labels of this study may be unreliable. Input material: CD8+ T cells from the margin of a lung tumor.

CDR3 sequence (DNA): TGTGCCAGCAGCATTCAAAGGAACAATGAGCAGTTCTTC. This gives the protein CASSIQRNNEQFF. This chain connects TRBV11-2 to TRBJ2-1; D gene ambiguous. CDR1 SGHAT and CDR2 FQNNGV come from the germline V gene. Trimming left V 5 bases short and J 5 bases short, with 10 bases between. The CDR3 contains 13 residues.